Below are 6 T cell receptor beta chains sequenced from a single sample in a study of T cell repertoires in cytomegalovirus infection. For these receptors, no antigen is known. In TCRdb, the reads were re-called with MiXCR into one record per CDR3 protein. The table records 650,000 to 900,000 distinct CDR3 sequences, 25% to 35% of them present only once. Here the sequenced sample was cultured CD8+ T cells from PBMCs, taken from culture after CMV antigen stimulation. These receptors were collected from a human donor in good health (CMV status not recorded). Some clones in this sample may be carry-over from other donors' samples.

This clonotype was picked up a small number of times. The V and J genes are TRBV6-8 and TRBJ1-4; perhaps TRBD1 as D (5 bases). Germline V gene sequence: CDR1 MNHGY, CDR2 SAAAGT. This CDR3 region has 15 residues. The V and J ends lost 0 bases and 8 bases respectively, with 13 bases between them. The CDR3 is CASSYSGTEGEKLFF. CDR3 coding DNA: TGTGCCAGCAGTTACTCTGGGACCGAGGGGGAAAAACTGTTTTTT.

V usage is TRBV7-6 and J usage is TRBJ1-5; 9 bases align to TRBD1. CDR1 is SGHVS and CDR2 is FNYEAQ in the germline V gene. The CDR3 length is 15 residues. With V trimmed by 5 bases and J by 6 bases, 8 bases remained unmatched. CDR3 region: CASSRGQGFSQPQHF. CDR3 bases: TGTGCCAGCAGCAGGGGACAGGGTTTTTCTCAGCCCCAGCATTTT.

The table lists this clonotype with a few counts. The chain links TRBV12-3 or TRBV12-4 to TRBJ1-4; 7 nucleotides agree with TRBD1. Trimming cost V 6 bases and J 8 bases; bases outside gene matches: 9. The CDR3 spans 14 residues. Here the CDR3 reads CASRGGGHNEKLFF. CDR3 DNA: TGTGCCAGCAGGGGAGGGGGCCATAACGAAAAACTGTTTTTT.

The chain links TRBV6-1 to TRBJ2-1; possible D gene TRBD1, 5 bases. Trimming stripped 3 bases from V and 5 bases from J, with 8 bases between. This CDR3 has 13 amino acids. CDR1 MNHNS and CDR2 SASEGT come from the germline V gene. In DNA, the CDR3 is TGTGCCAGCAGTGAGGGGCCTCACAATGAGCAGTTCTTC. Translated: CASSEGPHNEQFF.

This chain links TRBV6-5 with TRBJ1-4; no firm D call. CDR1 and CDR2 (germline): MNHEY, SVGAGI. The V gene lost 10 bases and the J gene lost 8 bases, with 17 bases spanning the gap. CDR3 length: 13 residues. CDR3 DNA sequence: TGTGCCACCACCCCGGCCTACGGGGAAAAACTGTTTTTT. Translation gives CATTPAYGEKLFF.

This clonotype was observed a few times. The chain joins TRBV6-5 to TRBJ2-1, with D tentatively TRBD2 (5 bases). This CDR3 comprises 16 residues. Trimming cost V 0 bases and J 6 bases, with 15 bases left between them. Germline V CDR1 and CDR2: MNHEY, SVGAGI. The CDR3 spells CASSYSTARVFNEQFF. In DNA, the CDR3 is TGTGCCAGCAGTTACTCGACGGCGAGGGTATTCAATGAGCAGTTCTTC.